This T cell receptor (beta chain) was observed in a study of breast tumors, draining lymph nodes, adjacent tissues. V was pared by 6 bases and J by 8 bases, with 7 bases between. The CDR3 has 10 amino acids. Samples came from axillary lymph nodes draining the breast cancer. Points from the study as a whole: Tumors had less TCR diversity than lymph nodes, more than nontumor tissue. Data fit most tumor T cells coming from lymph node, expanding in tumor.

As concerns this clonotype: Its antigen is undetermined.

One entry per CDR3 protein results from TCRdb running MiXCR on the multiplex PCR reads. Of under 350,000 distinct CDR3 sequences listed, 30% were seen once; the top ten hold about 1.2%. The V and J genes are TRBV12-3 or TRBV12-4 and TRBJ1-1; no reliable D call. The TCR comes from a female donor with breast cancer. Some clones in this sample may be carry-over from other donors' samples. Material for sequencing was axillary lymph node tissue. CDR3 bases: TGTGCCAGCAGCGGGGTGGAAGCTTTCTTT. Its protein is CASSGVEAFF.